Described below is a single TCR beta chain sequence and its context. Its matching antigen is unknown. MiXCR, run by TCRdb on the RT-PCR reads, gives a single entry per CDR3 protein. The sample shows about 500,000 distinct CDR3 sequences, 15% to 20% of them seen only once. This entry comes from a study of response to subunit inactivated influenza vaccine. General study results and limits: Every seasonal influenza vaccination brings in few new T cells, the authors suggested.

The junction had 11 bases not matched to a gene; V was cut back by 4 bases and J by 8 bases. This CDR3 has 16 amino acids. Germline loops: CDR1 MNHEY, CDR2 SMNVEV (reference sequence). The TCR comes from a man aged 50-75 years who received an inactivated influenza vaccine. V and J are TRBV27 and TRBJ2-1; 10 nucleotides line up with TRBD2. This specimen was CD4+ T cells sorted from PBMCs, taken less than 30 months after vaccination. The CDR3 here is CASSSLGTSVIHEQFF. The CDR3 DNA is TGTGCCAGCAGTTCCCTCGGGACTAGCGTAATCCATGAGCAGTTCTTC.